The present T cell receptor (beta chain) was sequenced within a study of CD4 T cells in relation to SARS-CoV-2 and coronaviruses. Across the whole study: Shared crossreactive spike epitopes were mapped to their HLA restriction. Findings and caveats of the study: Monoreactive clones expanded significantly more to SARS-CoV-2 than crossreactive clones did.

On this clone: Its matching antigen is unknown.

Method: immunoSEQ multiplex PCR; TCRdb's copy keeps in-frame clones and lacks some. This repertoire shows some 65,000 clones, 85% to 90% found once; its top ten account for 1.6%. The CDR3 consists of 13 residues. Germline CDR1 and CDR2: MNHEY and SVGEGT. With 2 bases removed from V and 5 bases from J, the gap between germline ends came to 9 bases. CD4+ T cells from unexposed donors were obtained before the COVID-19 pandemic (2011-2018). The chain combines TRBV6-2 or TRBV6-3 with TRBJ2-5; D is uncertain. The sample taken for sequencing was memory CD4+ T cells from PBMCs. The receptor was derived from a human donor in good health. CDR3 protein: CASSYGVGETQYF. As DNA, the CDR3 is TGTGCCAGCAGTTACGGGGTCGGGGAGACCCAGTACTTC.